Below are 21 T cell receptor beta chains sequenced from a single sample in a study of T cell responses to AZD1222 COVID-19 vaccine (dated by TCRdb to the early 2020s). In the paper's terms, the time point label means: baseline before first vaccination. The library was built by means of the immunoSEQ multiplex PCR assay. This immuneACCESS table, as held by TCRdb, lists in-frame sequences with V and J called but not all clones. Of the missing ones, under half trace to an unresolved V gene in checked studies; the others have no known cause. In this sample the table shows 110,000 or so clones, roughly 85% of which occur a single time. The ten largest clones represent 9.4% of the sample. This specimen was peripheral blood, taken on day 0 of AZD1222 vaccination. These receptor sequences come from an adult in good health.

This clone was counted a single time. This rearrangement joins TRBV29-1 to TRBJ2-2; D is possibly TRBD1 (6 bases). This CDR3 spans 15 amino acids. The V and J ends lost 4 bases and 1 base respectively, with 13 bases between them. Germline CDR1 reads SQVTM; CDR2 reads ANQGSEA. CDR3 DNA: TGCAGCGTTGTTTCAGGGGCGCTGAACACCGGGGAGCTGTTTTTT. Translation: CSVVSGALNTGELFF.

J is TRBJ2-3 and V is TRBV19; D not certain. From germline, CDR1 is LNHDA and CDR2 SQIVND (reference sequence). V dropped 5 bases and J dropped 5 bases, with 17 bases sitting between them. There are 15 residues in the CDR3. The CDR3 DNA is TGTGCCAGTAGTGCCGGACGAGCCCCCGGAGATACGCAGTATTTT. Translated, it gives CASSAGRAPGDTQYF.

The chain has TRBV6-5 and TRBJ1-3; 7 nucleotides agree with TRBD1. CDR3 length equals 14 residues. V dropped 11 bases and J dropped 4; count of bases not matched to a gene: 11. Germline V lookup: CDR1 MNHEY, CDR2 SVGAGI. The CDR3 loop reads CAVSAGGPGNTIYF. CDR3 DNA sequence: TGTGCCGTCAGCGCAGGGGGTCCGGGAAACACCATATATTTT.

V and J are TRBV6-6 and TRBJ2-3; 9 bases agree with TRBD2. CDR1 MNHNY and CDR2 SVGAGI come from the germline V gene (reference sequence). The CDR3 has 15 residues. The V segment lost 5 bases and the J segment 1 base; nucleotides outside the gene matches: 4. The CDR3 here is CASSNIAGGTDTQYF. The CDR3 DNA is TGTGCCAGCAGTAACATAGCGGGGGGCACAGATACGCAGTATTTT.

The V and J genes are TRBV4-3 and TRBJ1-4; 9 nucleotides align to TRBD1. The CDR3 is 17 amino acids. The germline V gene encodes CDR1 LGHNA and CDR2 YSLEER. The V segment lost 3 bases and the J segment 8 bases; nucleotides outside the gene matches: 13. The CDR3 DNA is TGCGCCAGCAGCCACACCCTCACCGGGACAGGGAACGAAAAACTGTTTTTT. This encodes CASSHTLTGTGNEKLFF.

The V gene is TRBV9, the J gene TRBJ1-3; D perhaps matches TRBD1 (5 bases). CDR1 is SGDLS, CDR2 YYNGEE, per germline. The length of the CDR3 is 18 residues. Trimming cost V 0 bases and J 0 bases, with 16 bases left between them. In DNA, the CDR3 is TGTGCCAGCAGCGTAGAGGGTTGGGGGGATGTCTCTGGAAACACCATATATTTT. Residues: CASSVEGWGDVSGNTIYF. The full variable domain, with the rest looked up from reference TRBV9 and TRBJ1-3, is DSGVTQTPKHLITATGQRVTLRCSPRSGDLSVYWYQQSLDQGLQFLIQYYNGEERAKGNILERFSAQQFPDLHSELNLSSLELGDSALYFCASSVEGWGDVSGNTIYFGEGSWLTVV.

The chain employs TRBV30 and TRBJ2-5, with D possibly matching TRBD1 (8 bases). CDR3 size: 14 residues. Germline loops: CDR1 GTSNPN, CDR2 SVGIG (reference sequence). Trimming shortened V by 6 bases and J by 5 bases, and 19 bases separated the two germline ends. The CDR3 is CACHGQGGLETQYF. CDR3 bases: TGTGCCTGTCATGGACAGGGAGGGTTGGAGACCCAGTACTTC. The full variable domain, rest sourced from reference TRBV30 and TRBJ2-5, is SQTIHQWPATLVQPVGSPLSLECTVEGTSNPNLYWYRQAAGRGLQLLFYSVGIGQISSEVPQNLSASRPQDRQFILSSKKLLLSDSGFYLCACHGQGGLETQYFGPGTRLLVL.

As regards this clone: The junction departs from germline at one end; a sequencing error may be responsible. J is TRBJ2-2 and V is TRBV7-9, with TRBD2 as a possible D gene (6 bases). CDR1 is SEHNR, CDR2 FQNEAQ, per germline (reference sequence). CDR3 length: 14 residues. The CDR3 DNA is TGTGCCGGCAGCTGGGGGGAGAGGACCGGGGAGCTGTTTTTT. Translation: CAGSWGERTGELFF. The full variable domain, rest sourced from reference TRBV7-9 and TRBJ2-2, is DTGVSQNPRHKITKRGQNVTFRCDPISEHNRLYWYRQTLGQGPEFLTYFQNEAQLEKSRLLSDRFSAERPKGSFSTLEIQRTEQGDSAMYLCAGSWGERTGELFFGEGSRLTVL.

This chain connects TRBV19 to TRBJ2-1, with 8 bases matching TRBD2. The CDR3 consists of 15 residues. Unmatched junction bases numbered 7, after V lost 6 bases and J lost 3 bases. CDR1 and CDR2 (germline): LNHDA, SQIVND (reference sequence). The DNA of the CDR3 is TGTGCCAGTAGGTTACTAGCGGACCTCTACAATGAGCAGTTCTTC. It translates to CASRLLADLYNEQFF.

The chain uses TRBV18 and TRBJ2-2; D is possibly TRBD2 (5 bases). Germline V gives CDR1 KGHSH, CDR2 LQKENI. This CDR3 spans 15 amino acids. Trimming cost V 0 bases and J 5 bases, with 10 bases left between them. CDR3 sequence: CASSPPSGKTGELFF. CDR3 coding DNA: TGTGCCAGCTCACCACCAAGCGGTAAAACCGGGGAGCTGTTTTTT. Looking up the rest from reference TRBV18 and TRBJ2-2 gives the full variable domain: NAGVMQNPRHLVRRRGQEARLRCSPMKGHSHVYWYRQLPEEGLKFMVYLQKENIIDESGMPKERFSAEFPKEGPSILRIQQVVRGDSAAYFCASSPPSGKTGELFFGEGSRLTVL.

The chain recombines TRBV5-1 with TRBJ2-7, with D hard to call. The CDR3 contains 15 residues. Between the trimmed V and J ends, which lost 3 bases and 0 bases, there was a span of 13 bases. The germline V gene encodes CDR1 SGHRS and CDR2 YFSETQ. CDR3 region: CASSSGPGSSYEQYF. Written as DNA, the CDR3 is TGCGCCAGCAGCTCCGGGCCCGGAAGCTCCTACGAGCAGTACTTC.

This rearrangement joins TRBV12-3 or TRBV12-4 to TRBJ2-1; TRBD2 agrees at 7 bases. Trimming removed 5 bases from V and 10 bases from J; junction bases left unmatched: 8. CDR3 length: 13 amino acids. The CDR3 region is CASSILAASEQFF. The CDR3, as DNA: TGTGCCAGCAGTATCCTAGCGGCGTCGGAGCAGTTCTTC.

The DNA of the CDR3 is TGTGCCAGCAGCCAAGAGAGCGGGGGGGCCAATGAGCAGTTCTTC. As protein: CASSQESGGANEQFF. The chain carries TRBV14 and TRBJ2-1, with TRBD2 matching 10 bases. In germline, CDR1 is SGHDN, CDR2 FVKESK. J was trimmed by 6 bases and V by 0 bases; bases with no gene match: 2. There are 15 residues in the CDR3.

Worth noting for this clone: This sample includes further DNA sequences coding for the same CDR3. The chain is built from TRBV5-1 and TRBJ1-4, with D possibly being TRBD1 (5 bases). The germline V gene has CDR1 SGHRS and CDR2 YFSETQ. V lost 0 bases and J lost 8, with 8 bases in between. The CDR3 covers 13 residues. The CDR3 sequence is CASSLGRDEKLFF. The DNA of the CDR3 is TGCGCCAGCAGCTTGGGCCGGGACGAAAAACTGTTTTTT.

The chain joins TRBV29-1 to TRBJ1-2, with 8 bases identical to TRBD1. Germline CDR1 is SQVTM and CDR2 is ANQGSEA. J was trimmed by 4 bases and V by 0 bases; bases with no gene match: 22. CDR3 length equals 20 residues. The CDR3 here is CSVEDRAGQVFDVFGYGYTF. The CDR3 bases are TGCAGCGTTGAAGATAGGGCGGGACAGGTTTTCGACGTCTTCGGCTATGGCTACACCTTC.

This chain connects TRBV20-1 to TRBJ2-4, with D perhaps TRBD1 or TRBD2 (5 bases each). Germline V gene sequence: CDR1 DFQATT, CDR2 SNEGSKA (reference sequence). V was shortened by 3 bases and J by 3 bases, with 15 bases between the two germline ends. The CDR3 runs to 15 residues. The CDR3 DNA follows: TGCAGTGCTAGTTTTTCCAGGGACGACAAAAACATTCAGTACTTC. Protein: CSASFSRDDKNIQYF.

This rearrangement joins TRBV9 to TRBJ1-2; D is unresolved. Germline V gene lookup returns CDR1 SGDLS and CDR2 YYNGEE. Trimming took 7 bases from V and 1 from J, leaving 5 bases between them. The CDR3 is made up of 11 amino acids. CDR3: CASGGNYGYTF. The CDR3 nucleotides are TGTGCCAGCGGAGGTAACTATGGCTACACCTTC.

CDR3 region: CASSPPPGTVDTQYF. DNA for the CDR3: TGTGCCAGCTCACCACCGCCCGGGACGGTAGATACGCAGTATTTT. This chain uses TRBV18 with TRBJ2-3; TRBD1 or TRBD2 may be the D gene (5 bases each). The CDR3 covers 15 residues. V was pared by 0 bases and J by 5 bases, with 12 bases between. The germline V gene has CDR1 KGHSH and CDR2 LQKENI.

This clone was observed a few times. The chain recombines TRBV7-2 with TRBJ2-2; no reliable D call. Germline lookup yields CDR1 SGHTA and CDR2 FQGNSA. The ends were cut back, 9 bases at V and 3 bases at J, with 8 bases in the middle. The CDR3 covers 12 residues. The CDR3 nucleotides read TGTGCCAGTCAAGCATACACCGGGGAGCTGTTTTTT. Encoded protein: CASQAYTGELFF.

This chain uses TRBV6-2 or TRBV6-3 with TRBJ1-5; no definite D call. Between the trimmed V and J ends, which lost 3 bases and 4 bases, there was a span of 13 bases. The CDR3 covers 15 residues. Germline-derived CDR1 and CDR2 are MNHEY and SVGEGT. CDR3 protein: CASSYGAGRNQPQHF. The DNA for the CDR3 is TGTGCCAGCAGTTATGGCGCGGGAAGGAATCAGCCCCAGCATTTT.

The chain carries TRBV28 and TRBJ1-2; D not resolved. The CDR3 covers 12 residues. The V end was cut by 4 bases, the J end by 4 bases, with 7 bases between. Germline V gene data show CDR1 as MDHEN and CDR2 as SYDVKM. The CDR3 loop reads CASSSPPYGYTF. CDR3 sequence (DNA): TGTGCCAGCAGTTCGCCTCCCTATGGCTACACCTTC.